This T cell receptor beta chain appears in the sequencing data of a study of shared clonotypes between healthy human individuals. The ends were cut back, 2 bases at V and 5 bases at J, with 12 bases in the middle. The V gene's germline CDR1 is SQVTM and CDR2 ANQGSEA. This CDR3 comprises 13 residues. Original methodology: Junction-only immunoSEQ data arrived without quality scores, meaning filtering differed. Sequencing was performed with immunoSEQ multiplex PCR; in TCRdb, only in-frame clones are kept and a portion is missing. V, J and clone size derive from that table, while D and trimming were established from the DNA sequence. The repertoire holds approximately 1.1 million clones, around 78% seen once, with 0.52% in the top ten.

Sequencing input: memory CD4+ T cells from PBMCs. Subset described: CD45RA-negative fraction. The chain recombines TRBV29-1 with TRBJ2-5; D is possibly TRBD2 (5 bases). This TCR came from a man between 18 and 29 years old in good health. Some clones in this sample may be carry-over from other donors' samples. CDR3 protein: CSVERVRAETQYF. The CDR3 region has the DNA TGCAGCGTTGAAAGGGTGAGGGCGGAGACCCAGTACTTC.